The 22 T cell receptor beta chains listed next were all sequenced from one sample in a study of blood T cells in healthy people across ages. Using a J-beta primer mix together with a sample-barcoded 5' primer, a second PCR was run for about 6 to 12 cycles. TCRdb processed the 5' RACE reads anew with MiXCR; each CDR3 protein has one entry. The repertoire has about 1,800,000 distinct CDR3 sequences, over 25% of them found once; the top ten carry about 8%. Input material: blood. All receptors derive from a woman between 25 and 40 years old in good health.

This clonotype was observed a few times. The CDR3 sequence: CASIGRTSGEETQYF. Written as DNA, the CDR3 is TGTGCCAGCATTGGGAGGACTAGCGGGGAAGAGACCCAGTACTTC. The rearrangement joins TRBV27 to TRBJ2-5, with TRBD2 matching over 12 bases. Germline assignment: CDR1 MNHEY and CDR2 SMNVEV (reference sequence). V was clipped by 7 bases and J by 3 bases; unmatched bases: 6. The CDR3 consists of 15 residues.

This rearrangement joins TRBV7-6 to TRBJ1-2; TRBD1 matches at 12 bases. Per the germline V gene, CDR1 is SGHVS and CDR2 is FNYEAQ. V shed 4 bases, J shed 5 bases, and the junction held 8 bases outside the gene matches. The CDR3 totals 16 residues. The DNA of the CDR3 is TGTGCCAGCAGCTCTTCCGGGACAGGGGGCTTTTATGGCTACACCTTC. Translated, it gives CASSSSGTGGFYGYTF.

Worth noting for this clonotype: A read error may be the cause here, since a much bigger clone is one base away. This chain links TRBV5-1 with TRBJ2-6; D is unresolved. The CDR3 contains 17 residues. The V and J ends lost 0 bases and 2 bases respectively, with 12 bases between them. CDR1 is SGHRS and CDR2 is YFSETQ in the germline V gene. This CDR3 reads CASSLGMTGAGANVLTF. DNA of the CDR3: TGCGCCAGCAGCTTGGGGATGACTGGAGCTGGGGCCAACGTCCTGACTTTC.

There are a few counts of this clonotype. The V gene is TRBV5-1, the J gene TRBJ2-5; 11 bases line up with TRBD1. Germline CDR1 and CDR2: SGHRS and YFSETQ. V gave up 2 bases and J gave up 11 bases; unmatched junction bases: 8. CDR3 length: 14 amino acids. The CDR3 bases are TGCGCCAGCAGCTTTACTCCGGGACAGGGGGAACAGTACTTC. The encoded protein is CASSFTPGQGEQYF.

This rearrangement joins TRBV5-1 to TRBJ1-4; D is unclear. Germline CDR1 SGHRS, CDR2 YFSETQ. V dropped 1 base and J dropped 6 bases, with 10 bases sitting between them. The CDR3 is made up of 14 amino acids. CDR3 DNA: TGCGCCAGCAGCTTGCTTCCCACAGATGAAAAACTGTTTTTT. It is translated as CASSLLPTDEKLFF.

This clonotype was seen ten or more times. The CDR3 region is CASSPTGFDNQPQHF. In DNA, the CDR3 is TGTGCCAGCAGTCCAACAGGGTTTGATAATCAGCCCCAGCATTTT. This chain uses TRBV7-9 with TRBJ1-5; the D gene is possibly TRBD1 (6 bases). The V gene lost 6 bases and the J gene lost 4 bases, with 16 bases spanning the gap. CDR3 length: 15 amino acids. Germline V gene sequence: CDR1 SEHNR, CDR2 FQNEAQ (reference sequence).

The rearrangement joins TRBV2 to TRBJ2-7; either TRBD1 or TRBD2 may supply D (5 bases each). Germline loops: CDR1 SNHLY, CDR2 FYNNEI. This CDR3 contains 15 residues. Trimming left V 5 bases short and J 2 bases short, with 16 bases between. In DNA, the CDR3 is TGTGCCAGCAGTCCGGGGCGGACTCCCACCTACGAGCAGTACTTC. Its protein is CASSPGRTPTYEQYF.

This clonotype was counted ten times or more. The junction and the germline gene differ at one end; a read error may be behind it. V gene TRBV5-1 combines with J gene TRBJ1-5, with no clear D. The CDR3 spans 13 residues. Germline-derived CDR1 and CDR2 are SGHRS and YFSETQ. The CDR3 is CASSLDSNQPQHF. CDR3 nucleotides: TGTGCCAGCAGCTTAGATAGCAATCAGCCCCAGCATTTT.

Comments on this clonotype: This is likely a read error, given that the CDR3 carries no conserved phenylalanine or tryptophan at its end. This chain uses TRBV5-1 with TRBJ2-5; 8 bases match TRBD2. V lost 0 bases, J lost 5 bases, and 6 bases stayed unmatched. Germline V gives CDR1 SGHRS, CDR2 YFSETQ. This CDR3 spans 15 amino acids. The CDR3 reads CASSLAGRDGETQYL. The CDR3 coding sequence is TGCGCCAGCAGCTTGGCCGGGAGGGACGGGGAGACCCAGTACTTA.

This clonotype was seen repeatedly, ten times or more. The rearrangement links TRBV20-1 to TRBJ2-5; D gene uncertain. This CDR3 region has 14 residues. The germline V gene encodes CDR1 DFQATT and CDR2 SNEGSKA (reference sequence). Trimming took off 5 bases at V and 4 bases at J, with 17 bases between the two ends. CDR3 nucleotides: TGCAGTGCTCACGAGACCTACAGAGGAGAGACCCAGTACTTC. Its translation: CSAHETYRGETQYF.

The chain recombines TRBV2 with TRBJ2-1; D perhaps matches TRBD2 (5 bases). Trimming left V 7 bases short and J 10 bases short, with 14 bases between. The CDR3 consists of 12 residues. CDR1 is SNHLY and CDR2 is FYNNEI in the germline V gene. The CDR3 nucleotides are TGTGCCAGCACCAGAACTAGGTGGGAGCAGTTCTTC. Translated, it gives CASTRTRWEQFF. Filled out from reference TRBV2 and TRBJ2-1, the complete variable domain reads EPEVTQTPSHQVTQMGQEVILRCVPISNHLYFYWYRQILGQKVEFLVSFYNNEISEKSEIFDDQFSVERPDGSNFTLKIRSTKLEDSAMYFCASTRTRWEQFFGPGTRLTVL.

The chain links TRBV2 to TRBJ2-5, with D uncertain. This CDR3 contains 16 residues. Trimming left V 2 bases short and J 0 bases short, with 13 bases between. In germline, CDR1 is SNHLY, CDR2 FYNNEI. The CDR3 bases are TGTGCCAGCAGTGAAAATCCTCTCGGGTACCAAGAGACCCAGTACTTC. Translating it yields CASSENPLGYQETQYF.

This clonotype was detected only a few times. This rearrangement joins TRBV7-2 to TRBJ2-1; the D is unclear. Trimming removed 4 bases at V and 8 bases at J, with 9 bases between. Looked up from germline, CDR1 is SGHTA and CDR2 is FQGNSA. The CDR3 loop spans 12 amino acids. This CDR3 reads CASSSSLDEQFF. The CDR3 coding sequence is TGTGCCAGCAGCTCGAGTCTTGATGAGCAGTTCTTC.

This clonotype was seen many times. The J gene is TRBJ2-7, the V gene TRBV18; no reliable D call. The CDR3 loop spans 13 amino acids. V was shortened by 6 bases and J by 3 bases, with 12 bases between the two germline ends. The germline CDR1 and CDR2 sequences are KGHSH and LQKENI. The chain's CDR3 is CASSPRALYEQYF. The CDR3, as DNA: TGTGCCAGCTCCCCAAGGGCCCTCTACGAGCAGTACTTC. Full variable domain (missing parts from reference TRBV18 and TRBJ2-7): NAGVMQNPRHLVRRRGQEARLRCSPMKGHSHVYWYRQLPEEGLKFMVYLQKENIIDESGMPKERFSAEFPKEGPSILRIQQVVRGDSAAYFCASSPRALYEQYFGPGTRLTVT.

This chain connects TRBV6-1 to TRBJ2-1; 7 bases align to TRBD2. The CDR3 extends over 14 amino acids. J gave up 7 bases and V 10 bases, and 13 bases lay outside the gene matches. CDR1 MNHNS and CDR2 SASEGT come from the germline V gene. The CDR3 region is CANLGSGIKNEQFF. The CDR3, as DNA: TGTGCCAACCTCGGCAGCGGGATTAAAAATGAGCAGTTCTTC.

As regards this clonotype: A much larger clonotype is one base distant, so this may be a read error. This CDR3 reads CASSQVSRNEKRFF. The DNA of the CDR3 is TGCGCCAGCAGCCAAGTCTCCCGAAATGAAAAACGGTTTTTT. The rearrangement joins TRBV4-1 to TRBJ1-4; the D is unclear. The CDR3 covers 14 residues. Per the germline V gene, CDR1 is MGHRA and CDR2 is YSYEKL.

This chain's CDR3 is CASSPGQGMETQFF. The CDR3 nucleotides are TGTGCCAGCTCACCGGGACAGGGTATGGAGACCCAGTTCTTC. The rearrangement uses TRBV18 and TRBJ2-1; 9 bases line up with TRBD1. J was trimmed by 13 bases and V by 3 bases; bases with no gene match: 10. Germline V CDR1 and CDR2: KGHSH, LQKENI. There are 14 residues in the CDR3.

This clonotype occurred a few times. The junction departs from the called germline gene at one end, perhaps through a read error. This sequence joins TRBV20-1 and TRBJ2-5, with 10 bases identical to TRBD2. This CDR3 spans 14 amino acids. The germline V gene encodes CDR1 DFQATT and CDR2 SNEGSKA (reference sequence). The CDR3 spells CSARAAGGPETQYF. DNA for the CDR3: TGCAGTGCTAGAGCAGCGGGAGGGCCGGAGACTCAGTACTTC.

CDR3 coding DNA: TGTGCCAGCAGTCCGGACGGAATCTCTGGGGCCAACGTCCTGACTTTC. It is translated as CASSPDGISGANVLTF. The chain has TRBV12-3 or TRBV12-4 and TRBJ2-6; D is ambiguous. CDR3 length equals 16 residues. Trimming left V 5 bases short and J 0 bases short, with 11 bases between.

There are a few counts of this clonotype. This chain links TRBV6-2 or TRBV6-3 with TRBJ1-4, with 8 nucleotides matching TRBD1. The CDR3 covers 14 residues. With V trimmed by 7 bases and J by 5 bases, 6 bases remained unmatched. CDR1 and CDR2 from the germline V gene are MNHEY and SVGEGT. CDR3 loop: CASTPGQENEKLFF. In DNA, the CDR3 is TGTGCCAGCACTCCGGGACAGGAAAATGAAAAACTGTTTTTT.

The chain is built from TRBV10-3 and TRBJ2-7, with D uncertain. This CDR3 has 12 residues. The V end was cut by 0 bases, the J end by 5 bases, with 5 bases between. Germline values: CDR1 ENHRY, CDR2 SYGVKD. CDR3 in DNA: TGTGCCATCAGTGAGTCGTGCCACGAGCAGTACTTC. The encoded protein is CAISESCHEQYF.

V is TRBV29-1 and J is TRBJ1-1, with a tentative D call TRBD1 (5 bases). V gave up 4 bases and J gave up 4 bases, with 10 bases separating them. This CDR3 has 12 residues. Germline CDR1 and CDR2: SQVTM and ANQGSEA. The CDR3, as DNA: TGCAGCGTTGCAGGGAGAGTCACTGAAGCTTTCTTT. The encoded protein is CSVAGRVTEAFF. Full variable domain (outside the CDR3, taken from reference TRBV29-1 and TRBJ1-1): SAVISQKPSRDICQRGTSLTIQCQVDSQVTMMFWYRQQPGQSLTLIATANQGSEATYESGFVIDKFPISRPNLTFSTLTVSNMSPEDSSIYLCSVAGRVTEAFFGQGTRLTVV.